This T cell receptor (beta chain) was identified during a study of T cell responses to AZD1222 COVID-19 vaccine. Across the study: Recipients boosted at about 4 weeks or about 12 weeks are pooled. Findings and limits, study-wide: Compared with day 0, the breadth and depth of the Spike-specific TCR repertoire rose significantly after two doses of AZD1222. Distributed over spike, vaccine-associated CD4 TCRs predominated at 160-218 and 743-854. Donors were mostly white British, more females; clonal diversity possibly underestimated.

Profiled with immunoSEQ multiplex PCR; TCRdb holds only in-frame clones, not every one. The repertoire holds approximately 79,000 clones, with 80% to 90% as singletons. Details on this clone: Antigen specificity is unknown.

The germline CDR1 and CDR2 sequences are SGHRS and YFSETQ. The CDR3 extends over 14 amino acids. V was trimmed by 0 bases and J by 3 bases, leaving 9 bases between them. This chain connects TRBV5-1 to TRBJ1-1; D not certain. Sequencing was performed on peripheral blood, taken on day 0 of AZD1222 vaccination. This sequence was found in an adult in good health. DNA for the CDR3: TGCGCCAGCAGCTTGGGCCGCAGTGACACTGAAGCTTTCTTT. This translates into CASSLGRSDTEAFF.